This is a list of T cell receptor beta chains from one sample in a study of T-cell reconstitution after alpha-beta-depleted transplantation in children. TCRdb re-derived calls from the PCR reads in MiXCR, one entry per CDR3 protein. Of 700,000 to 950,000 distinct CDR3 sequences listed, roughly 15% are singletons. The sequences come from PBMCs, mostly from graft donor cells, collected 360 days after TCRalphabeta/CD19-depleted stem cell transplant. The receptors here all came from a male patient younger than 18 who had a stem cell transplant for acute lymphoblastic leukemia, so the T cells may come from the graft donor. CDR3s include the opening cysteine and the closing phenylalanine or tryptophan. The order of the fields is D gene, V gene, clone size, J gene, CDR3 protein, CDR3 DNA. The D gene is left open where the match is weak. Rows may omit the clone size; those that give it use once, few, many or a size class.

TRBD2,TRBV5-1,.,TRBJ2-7,CASKEREGLGQYF,TGCGCCAGCAAAGAGCGGGAGGGCCTCGGGCAGTACTTC
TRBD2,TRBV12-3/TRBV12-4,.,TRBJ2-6,CASSFMGLLAWTSGANVLTF,TGTGCCAGCAGTTTTATGGGACTACTAGCGTGGACCTCTGGGGCCAACGTCCTGACTTTC
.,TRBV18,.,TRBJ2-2,CASSPGGLTGELFF,TGTGCCAGCTCACCGGGGGGCCTCACCGGGGAGCTGTTTTTT
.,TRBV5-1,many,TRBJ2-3,CASSTLADTQYF,TGTGCCAGCAGTACCCTAGCGGATACGCAGTATTTT
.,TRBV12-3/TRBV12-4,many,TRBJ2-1,CASSPGNEQFF,TGTGCCAGCAGTCCTGGGAATGAGCAGTTCTTC
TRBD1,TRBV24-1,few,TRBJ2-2,CATSARDRGEKNTGELFF,TGTGCCACCAGCGCCCGGGACAGGGGCGAAAAGAACACCGGGGAGCTGTTTTTT
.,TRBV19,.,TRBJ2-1,CASRGFDSYNEQFF,TGTGCCAGTAGGGGATTCGACTCCTACAATGAGCAGTTCTTC
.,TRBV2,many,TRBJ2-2,CASSEQGQDTGELFF,TGTGCCAGCAGTGAACAGGGTCAGGACACCGGGGAGCTGTTTTTT
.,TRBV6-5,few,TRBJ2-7,CASSYHTVPYYEQYF,TGTGCCAGCAGTTACCATACTGTGCCCTACTACGAGCAGTACTTC
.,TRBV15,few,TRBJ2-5,CATSREWTETQYF,TGTGCCACCAGCAGAGAGTGGACTGAGACCCAGTACTTC
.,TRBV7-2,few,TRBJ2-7,CASSSRAGPTMYF,TGTGCCAGCAGCTCACGGGCGGGGCCTACCATGTACTTC
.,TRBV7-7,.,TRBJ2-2,CASSFRVQTGELFF,TGTGCCAGCAGCTTCAGGGTTCAAACCGGGGAGCTGTTTTTT
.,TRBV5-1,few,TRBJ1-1,CASIGGSGTEAFF,TGCGCCAGCATTGGCGGTTCTGGGACTGAAGCTTTCTTT
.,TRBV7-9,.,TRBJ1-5,CASSKEKSNQPQHF,TGTGCCAGCAGCAAGGAAAAGAGCAATCAGCCCCAGCATTTT
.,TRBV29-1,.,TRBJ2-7,CSASSRLEDYEQYF,TGCAGCGCCTCCTCAAGACTAGAGGACTACGAGCAGTACTTC
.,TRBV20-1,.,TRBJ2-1,CSGVQDYYNEQFF,TGCAGTGGGGTACAGGATTACTACAATGAGCAGTTCTTC
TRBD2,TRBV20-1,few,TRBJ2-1,CSAGGLAGGPGNEQFF,TGCAGTGCAGGCGGACTAGCGGGAGGGCCGGGGAATGAGCAGTTCTTC
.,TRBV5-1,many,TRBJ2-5,CASRYGAQETQYF,TGCGCCAGCAGATATGGGGCCCAAGAGACCCAGTACTTC
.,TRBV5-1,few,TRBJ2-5,CASSSLGNQETQYF,TGCGCCAGCAGCTCCCTGGGGAACCAAGAGACCCAGTACTTC
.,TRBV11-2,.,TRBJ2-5,CASSWGQTWGETQYF,TGTGCCAGCAGCTGGGGCCAGACTTGGGGAGAGACCCAGTACTTC
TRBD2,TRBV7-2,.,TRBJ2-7,CASSPSAGVGEQYF,TGTGCCAGCAGCCCATCGGCGGGAGTCGGGGAGCAGTACTTC
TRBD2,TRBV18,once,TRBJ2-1,CASSPVLLAGGPGNEQFF,TGTGCCAGCTCACCAGTTCTACTAGCGGGAGGGCCGGGAAATGAGCAGTTCTTC
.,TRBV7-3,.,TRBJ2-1,CASSLSYTYNEQFF,TGTGCCAGCAGCTTAAGCTACACCTACAATGAGCAGTTCTTC
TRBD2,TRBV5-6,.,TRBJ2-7,CASSLQAGSSYEQYF,TGTGCCAGCAGCTTACAAGCGGGAAGCTCCTACGAGCAGTACTTC
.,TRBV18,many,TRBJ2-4,CASSPPGLAKNIQYF,TGTGCCAGCTCACCGCCGGGTCTAGCCAAAAACATTCAGTACTTC
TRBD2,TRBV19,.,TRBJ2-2,CASSLLAGGRAGELFF,TGTGCCAGTAGTTTGCTAGCGGGAGGTCGGGCCGGGGAGCTGTTTTTT
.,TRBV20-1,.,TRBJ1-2,CSARGQGWNYGYTF,TGCAGTGCTAGAGGGCAGGGCTGGAACTATGGCTACACCTTC
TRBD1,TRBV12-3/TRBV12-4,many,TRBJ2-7,CASSFRTGASYEQYF,TGTGCCAGCAGTTTCCGGACAGGAGCCTCCTACGAGCAGTACTTC
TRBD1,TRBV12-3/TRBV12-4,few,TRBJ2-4,CASSDRVEYIQYF,TGTGCCAGCAGCGACAGGGTGGAATACATTCAGTACTTC
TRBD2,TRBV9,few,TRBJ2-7,CASSSSGLAEYEQYF,TGTGCCAGCAGCTCTTCGGGACTAGCGGAATACGAGCAGTACTTC
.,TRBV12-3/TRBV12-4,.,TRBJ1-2,CASSLSPQGPDTF,TGTGCCAGCAGTTTATCCCCGCAGGGTCCGGACACCTTC
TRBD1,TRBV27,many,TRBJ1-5,CASSFRTGSNQPQHF,TGTGCCAGCAGTTTTCGGACAGGAAGCAATCAGCCCCAGCATTTT
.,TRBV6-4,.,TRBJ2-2,CASEIRGDTGELFF,TGTGCCAGCGAGATACGGGGAGACACCGGGGAGCTGTTTTTT
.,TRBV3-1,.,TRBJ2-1,CASSQGLVHEQFF,TGTGCCAGCAGCCAAGGGTTAGTCCATGAGCAGTTCTTC
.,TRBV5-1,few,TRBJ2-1,CASSLAVGSYNEQFF,TGCGCCAGCAGCTTGGCGGTTGGCTCCTACAATGAGCAGTTCTTC
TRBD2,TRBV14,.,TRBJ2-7,CASSQDILAGVHEQYF,TGTGCCAGCAGCCAAGATATTCTAGCGGGGGTCCACGAGCAGTACTTC
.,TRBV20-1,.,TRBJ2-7,CSARDIPEQYF,TGCAGTGCTAGAGATATCCCCGAGCAGTACTTC
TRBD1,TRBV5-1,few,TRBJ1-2,CASTLRAGTGAYGYTF,TGCGCCAGCACCCTAAGAGCCGGGACAGGGGCCTATGGCTACACCTTC
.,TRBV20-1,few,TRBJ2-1,CSASKGDPDEQFF,TGCAGTGCTAGTAAGGGGGACCCCGATGAGCAGTTCTTC
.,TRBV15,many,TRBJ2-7,CATSRSNYEQYF,TGTGCCACCAGCAGATCCAACTACGAGCAGTACTTC
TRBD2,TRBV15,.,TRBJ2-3,CATSRALGRLAGKANTQYF,TGTGCCACCAGCAGAGCCCTAGGAAGACTAGCGGGAAAGGCAAATACGCAGTATTTT
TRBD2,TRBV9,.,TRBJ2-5,CASSSFPAGSGGQETQYF,TGTGCCAGCAGCTCATTCCCCGCAGGGTCGGGAGGTCAAGAGACCCAGTACTTC
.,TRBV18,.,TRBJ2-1,CASSPPAYLEGIYNEQFF,TGTGCCAGCTCACCACCAGCATATCTGGAGGGAATCTACAATGAGCAGTTCTTC
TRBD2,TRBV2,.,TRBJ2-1,CASDPKAGEGLNEQFF,TGTGCCAGCGACCCGAAAGCGGGAGAAGGGCTAAATGAGCAGTTCTTC
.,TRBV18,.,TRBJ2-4,CASSPPGILAKNIQYF,TGTGCCAGCTCACCACCGGGCATACTAGCCAAAAACATTCAGTACTTC
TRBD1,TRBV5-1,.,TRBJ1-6,CASSLRDRGRNSPLHF,TGCGCCAGCAGCCTACGAGACAGGGGTCGAAATTCACCCCTCCACTTT
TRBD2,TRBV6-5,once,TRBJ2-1,CASSYGGSGRKANEQFF,TGTGCCAGCAGTTACGGGGGTAGCGGGAGAAAGGCCAATGAGCAGTTCTTC
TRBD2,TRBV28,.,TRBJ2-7,CASNVVGEGLEQYF,TGTGCCAGCAATGTGGTGGGGGAGGGCCTCGAGCAGTACTTC
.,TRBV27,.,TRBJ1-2,CASASRAVDYGYTF,TGTGCCAGCGCCTCGAGGGCAGTTGACTATGGCTACACCTTC
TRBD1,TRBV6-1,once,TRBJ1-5,CASSRGQGKERSNQPQHF,TGTGCCAGCAGTCGGGGACAGGGGAAGGAGAGGAGCAATCAGCCCCAGCATTTT
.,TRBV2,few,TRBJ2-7,CASSEETGASYEQYF,TGTGCCAGCAGTGAAGAGACAGGCGCCTCCTACGAGCAGTACTTC
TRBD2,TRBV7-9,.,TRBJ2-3,CASFERDTDTQYF,TGTGCCAGCTTCGAGCGGGACACAGATACGCAGTATTTT
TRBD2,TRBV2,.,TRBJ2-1,CASSEGQWWGGRRRNEQFF,TGTGCCAGCAGTGAAGGGCAGTGGTGGGGCGGGAGGAGGCGGAATGAGCAGTTCTTC
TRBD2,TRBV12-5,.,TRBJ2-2,CASGLPPAGGVPSTGELFF,TGTGCTAGTGGTTTGCCCCCCGCGGGGGGGGTCCCGAGCACCGGGGAGCTGTTTTTT
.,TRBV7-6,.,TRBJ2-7,CASSLTPDSSYEQYF,TGTGCCAGCAGTCTTACCCCGGACAGCTCCTACGAGCAGTACTTC
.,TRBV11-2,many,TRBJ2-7,CASSPTNTGYEQYF,TGTGCCAGCAGCCCCACGAACACAGGATACGAGCAGTACTTC
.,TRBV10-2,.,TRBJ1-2,CASSELGGASEMAF,TGCGCCAGCAGTGAGTTGGGGGGCGCGTCGGAAATGGCCTTC